Here is one TCR beta chain with its context. Antigen: not known. It was with a sample-barcoded 5' primer and a J-beta primer mix that a second PCR of roughly 6 to 12 cycles was run. TCRdb redid the calling of the 5' RACE reads with MiXCR, one entry per CDR3 protein. Of 1.5 million to 2 million distinct CDR3 sequences in the sample, 30% to 40% were seen once. This sample is drawn from a study of blood T cells in healthy people across ages. Study outcomes and limitations: Unknown CMV status may confound age-related changes in expanded clones. One million T cells yielded diversity estimates that were considered underestimates.

J gave up 6 bases and V 6 bases, and 14 bases lay outside the gene matches. Per the germline V gene, CDR1 is MGHRA and CDR2 is YSYEKL. The CDR3 is 16 amino acids. Each individual donor underwent a draw of about 9.1 milliliters of peripheral blood. No fewer than 5.5 micrograms of total RNA were isolated from every sample. The receptor comes from a human donor in good health. Sequenced sample: blood. This chain uses TRBV4-1 with TRBJ2-7, with 10 nucleotides matching TRBD1. The CDR3 nucleotides are TGCGCCAGCAGTACCTTCGGGGACAGGGGATCATGCGAGCAGTACTTC. Translating gives CASSTFGDRGSCEQYF.